This T cell receptor (beta chain) was captured in a study of T cell repertoires in cytomegalovirus infection. The overall study: Evidence of both CMV infection and a matching HLA type came from public TCR beta signatures. Study-level findings and limits: Across the ex vivo response, the dominant clonotypes were HLA-C-restricted CMV-specific TCR beta clonotypes.

From the reads, TCRdb called clonotypes with MiXCR, one entry per CDR3 protein. Of about 500,000 distinct CDR3 sequences in the sample, 30% to 40% were seen once. Points on this clonotype: No antigen is known for it. A much larger clone differs from this one at a single base, so this may be a read error.

The receptor was isolated from a human donor in good health (CMV status not recorded). Some clones in this sample may be carry-over from other donors' samples. The sample in question was cultured PBMCs, obtained from culture after CMV antigen stimulation.

The CDR3 is CASSSTGYGTQYF. The CDR3 DNA reads TGTGCCAGCAGCTCGACAGGGTACGGGACCCAGTACTTC. The chain has TRBV7-2 and TRBJ2-5, with 7 positions matching TRBD1. The J segment lost 7 bases and the V segment lost 4 bases, leaving 6 bases of the junction unmatched. CDR1 is SGHTA, CDR2 FQGNSA, per germline. CDR3 length: 13 amino acids. Based on the CDR3 plus reference TRBV7-2 and TRBJ2-5, the full variable domain is GAGVSQSPSNKVTEKGKDVELRCDPISGHTALYWYRQSLGQGLEFLIYFQGNSAPDKSGLPSDRFSAERTGGSVSTLTIQRTQQEDSAVYLCASSSTGYGTQYFGPGTRLLVL.